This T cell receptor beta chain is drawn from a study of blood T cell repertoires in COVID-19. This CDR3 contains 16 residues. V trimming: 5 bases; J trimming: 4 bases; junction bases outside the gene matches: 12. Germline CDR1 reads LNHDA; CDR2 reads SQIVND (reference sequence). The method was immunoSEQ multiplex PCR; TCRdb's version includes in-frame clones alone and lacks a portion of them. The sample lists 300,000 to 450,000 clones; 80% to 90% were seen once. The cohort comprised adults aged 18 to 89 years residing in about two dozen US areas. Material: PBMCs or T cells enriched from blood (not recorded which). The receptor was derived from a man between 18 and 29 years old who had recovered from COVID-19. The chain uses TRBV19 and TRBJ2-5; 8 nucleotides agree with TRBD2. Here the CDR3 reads CASSRETRGGRETQYF. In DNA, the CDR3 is TGTGCCAGTAGTCGTGAGACCCGGGGGGGGAGAGAGACCCAGTACTTC.